The T cell receptor beta chain described here comes from a study of cytomegalovirus exposure and HLA in healthy donors. Overall study findings and caveats: Reports indicate that TCR beta sequences accurately predicted the HLA-A and HLA-B alleles of most subjects. A later analysis linked a missense DCLRE1C variant to TCR beta V- and J-gene trimming.

PCR amplification relied on 60 Vbeta primers (plus 13 Jbeta primers). Sequencing was performed with immunoSEQ multiplex PCR; in TCRdb, only in-frame clones are kept and a portion is missing. Its clone listing holds 100,000 to 150,000 clones. Donors showed nominal health when sampled, although they likely had unrecorded immune exposures. The CDR3 contains 15 residues. Trimming took 0 bases from V and 4 from J, leaving 10 bases between them. CDR1 is LGHNA, CDR2 YNFKEQ, per germline. On this clone: The antigen remains undetermined.

The sample comprised PBMCs. The origin of this receptor is a man aged 18 to 30 in good health and CMV-seronegative. The chain recombines TRBV4-2 with TRBJ1-5, with D maybe TRBD1 (5 bases). The CDR3, as DNA: TGTGCCAGCAGCCAAGATGGCCCAGGGAATCAGCCCCAGCATTTT. Protein product: CASSQDGPGNQPQHF.